Below, 6 T cell receptor beta chains from the same sample are listed, as sequenced in a study of PD-1 blockade in classical Hodgkin lymphoma. Only in-frame clones appear in the TCRdb table, and some are missing; sequencing was by immunoSEQ multiplex PCR. The sample holds about 44,000 clones, 60% to 75% seen once. Documented time point: cycle 4 day 1 (C4D1), after 6 weeks of nivolumab. Relapses following autologous stem cell transplantation were seen in all patients, with brentuximab vedotin exposure varying. Sequencing used peripheral blood mononuclear cells (PBMCs), obtained before the fourth cycle of nivolumab. These receptors were taken from a human donor with classical Hodgkin lymphoma.

The J gene is TRBJ2-7, the V gene TRBV15, with D possibly matching TRBD2 (5 bases). Trimming cost V 1 base and J 7 bases, with 8 bases left between them. The CDR3 is made up of 12 amino acids. Germline V CDR1 and CDR2: LNHNV, YYDKDF (reference sequence). CDR3 sequence (DNA): TGTGCCACCAGCAGAGCCTCGGGGGAGCAGTACTTC. Its protein is CATSRASGEQYF.

This clone has a single count. This rearrangement joins TRBV28 to TRBJ2-5; the D is unclear. This CDR3 comprises 11 residues. CDR1 and CDR2 from the germline V gene are MDHEN and SYDVKM. Trimming cost V 6 bases and J 1 base, with 3 bases left between them. CDR3 nucleotide sequence: TGTGCCAGCAGCGTCCAAGAGACCCAGTACTTC. Protein sequence: CASSVQETQYF. The variable domain in full, completed from reference TRBV28 and TRBJ2-5, reads DVKVTQSSRYLVKRTGEKVFLECVQDMDHENMFWYRQDPGLGLRLIYFSYDVKMKEKGDIPEGYSVSREKKERFSLILESASTNQTSMYLCASSVQETQYFGPGTRLLVL.

V and J are TRBV12-2 and TRBJ2-2; the table assigns TRBD2, which was not confirmed against the DNA. TRBV12-2 is labeled a pseudogene. This CDR3 comprises 18 residues. The CDR3 DNA sequence: TGTGCAAGTCGCTTAGCCCGGGTCCGTACGGGGAACACCGGGGAGCTGTTTTTT. It yields the protein CASRLARVRTGNTGELFF.

This clone was seen a handful of times. The chain uses TRBV28 and TRBJ1-1; D gene unclear. Trimming left V 6 bases short and J 2 bases short, with 7 bases between. Germline V gene sequence: CDR1 MDHEN, CDR2 SYDVKM. CDR3 length: 12 amino acids. The CDR3 coding sequence is TGTGCCAGCAGGGACTCTAACACTGAAGCTTTCTTT. Encoded protein: CASRDSNTEAFF.

The rearrangement joins TRBV21-1 to TRBJ2-7; whether TRBD1, the table's D call, matches the DNA was not checked. TRBV21-1 is a pseudogene segment. The CDR3 consists of 14 residues. The CDR3 sequence is CASPHGRNFYEQYF. In DNA form, the CDR3 reads TGTGCCAGCCCCCACGGCAGGAATTTCTACGAGCAGTACTTC.

V is TRBV5-1 and J is TRBJ2-5, with D maybe TRBD2 (5 bases). V lost 0 bases and J 1 base, leaving 7 bases between the germline ends. This CDR3 is 14 amino acids long. Germline V gene data show CDR1 as SGHRS and CDR2 as YFSETQ. This CDR3 reads CASSLGRGQETQYF. The DNA of the CDR3 is TGCGCCAGCAGCTTGGGCCGGGGCCAAGAGACCCAGTACTTC. The entire variable domain, with the rest obtained from reference TRBV5-1 and TRBJ2-5, is as follows: KAGVTQTPRYLIKTRGQQVTLSCSPISGHRSVSWYQQTPGQGLQFLFEYFSETQRNKGNFPGRFSGRQFSNSRSEMNVSTLELGDSALYLCASSLGRGQETQYFGPGTRLLVL.